This entry features one T cell receptor (beta chain) sequence. This CDR3 has 15 amino acids. Germline-derived CDR1 and CDR2 are SEHNR and FQNEAQ (reference sequence). The ends were cut back, 4 bases at V and 4 bases at J, with 13 bases in the middle. This record belongs to a study of T cells in Graves' hyperthyroidism and ophthalmopathy. Stable disease denoted Graves' hyperthyroidism without ophthalmopathy progression within 18 months. From RNA transcripts, TCR beta CDR3 regions were amplified. In the first-round RT-PCR of the TCR CDR3, the HTBI primer set was used. TCRdb re-derived calls from the multiplex PCR reads in MiXCR, one entry per CDR3 protein. The sample lists about 700,000 distinct CDR3 sequences; 14% were seen once.

The chain couples TRBV7-9 to TRBJ1-4; D is undetermined. The sample consisted of blood. This TCR derives from a young woman with Graves' hyperthyroidism. CDR3 in DNA: TGTGCCAGCAGCTCAGTCGCGGGGATTAATGAAAAACTGTTTTTT. It codes for CASSSVAGINEKLFF.